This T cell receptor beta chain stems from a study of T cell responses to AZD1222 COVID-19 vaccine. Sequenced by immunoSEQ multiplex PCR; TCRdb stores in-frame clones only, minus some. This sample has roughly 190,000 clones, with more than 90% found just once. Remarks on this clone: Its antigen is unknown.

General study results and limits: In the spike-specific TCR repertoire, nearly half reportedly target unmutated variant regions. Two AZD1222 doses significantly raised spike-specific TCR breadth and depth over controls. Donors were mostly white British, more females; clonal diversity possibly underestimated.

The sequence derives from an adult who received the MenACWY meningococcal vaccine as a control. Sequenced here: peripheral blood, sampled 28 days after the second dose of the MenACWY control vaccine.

CDR3 loop: CASSVQQGGTGELFF. For the CDR3, the DNA is TGCGCCAGCAGCGTTCAGCAGGGTGGCACCGGGGAGCTGTTTTTT. The rearrangement uses TRBV10-1 and TRBJ2-2; possible D gene TRBD1, 5 bases. The CDR3 runs 15 residues. Germline lookup yields CDR1 WNHNN and CDR2 SYGVQD (reference sequence). Trimming removed 6 bases from V and 4 bases from J, with 15 bases in between.